The entry below gives a single T cell receptor (beta chain) sequence along with its context. This entry is derived from a study of CD8+ T cells in alopecia areata. Described treatment: oral pan-JAK inhibitor, 5-10 mg twice daily. CDR1 and CDR2 from the germline V gene are SQVTM and ANQGSEA. Trimming pared 5 bases from V and 3 bases from J, leaving 11 bases between. The CDR3 runs 13 residues. Reverse transcription of extracted RNA yielded cDNA, which provided the sequencing template. The assay was immunoSEQ multiplex PCR, and TCRdb's table has in-frame clones only and misses some. Of under 350,000 clones in the sample, roughly 50% are singletons; the top ten hold under 2%.

The sequences come from CD4+ T cells sorted from blood, collected at week 24, from a patient treated with tofacitinib. The chain employs TRBV29-1 and TRBJ2-1, with D perhaps matching TRBD1 (5 bases). The clonotype originates from a human donor with alopecia areata. The CDR3 loop is CSVRQGRYNEQFF. The CDR3 nucleotides are TGCAGCGTTCGGCAGGGTCGCTACAATGAGCAGTTCTTC.